This T cell receptor (beta chain) is drawn from a study of cytomegalovirus exposure and HLA in healthy donors (dated by TCRdb to the late 2010s). The study in broad terms: In an earlier analysis of 450 to 750 of the donors, 276 Gb of sequence data and approximately 100 million unique TCR beta sequences from roughly 190 million T cells were reported. Typing coverage differed by locus: A, B, C, DRB1 and DQB1 were typed in roughly 620-630 donors, DQA1 in 522, DPA1 in nearly 610, and DPB1 in 450 to 490. Several DR-DQ haplotypes were treated as single units for association and clustering because of strong linkage in the cohort. An earlier analysis of more than 450 of the donors used high-throughput TCR beta sequencing to judge whether each TCR beta V gene segment behaved as functional or pseudogenic. All discovery cohort repertoires had been generated using a single sequencing platform. In addition to the first cohort of 666 subjects, a separate validation cohort of under 150 different subjects was used. A later analysis re-examined previously published TCR beta repertoires from over 500 donors and added high-resolution HLA genotyping to investigate patterns of TCR occurrence. Alongside the repertoire data, information on donor age, sex, ethnicity and CMV serostatus was compiled. Class I and class II HLA loci were covered by the typing at four-digit resolution. The study used immunosequencing to profile the T cell repertoires of several hundred subjects and linked those repertoires to cytomegalovirus serostatus. Of the approximately 400 genotyped donors, approximately 83% fell in the genetic ancestry cluster associated with self-reported Caucasian donors. To predict cytomegalovirus infection status, the study brought together high-throughput TCR immunosequencing, statistical association of individual TCRs with disease status, and machine learning. In the later analysis, no new phenotypic data were used to find candidate immune exposures; instead, reliance was placed on TCR beta sequences and their occurrence across donors. Roughly 300 gigabases of sequencing data and approximately 84 million unique TCR sequences were included in an early release covering several hundred HLA-typed donors. On average, 235,054 unique TCR beta nucleotide sequences were sequenced per donor among a few hundred genotyped donors of the cohort, with roughly 19% of those sequences being non-productive. The study aimed to test whether cataloging public T cell receptors could reveal signatures of past pathogen exposure. A later genetic analysis took genome-wide SNP genotypes for 398 of the 666 donors and used that subset as a discovery cohort.

The cohort consisted of 670 or so healthy bone marrow donors. All cohort members were sampled while nominally healthy, although unrecorded immune exposures were likely present. The donor was CMV seronegative and was included in the group of a few hundred seronegative cohort members. A peripheral blood sample was collected from each donor, and TCR beta sequencing was performed on peripheral blood mononuclear cells. The Qiagen DNeasy Blood Extraction Kit was used to extract genomic DNA from the blood cell samples. Library method: the immunoSEQ multiplex PCR assay. A mixture of 60 forward primers for TCR Vbeta segments and 13 reverse primers for TCR Jbeta segments was used in the multiplex PCR. The CDR3 region of rearranged TCR beta genes was amplified from genomic DNA with a multiplex PCR assay. The amplified TCR beta libraries were sequenced on the Illumina HiSeq System as 87-base-pair reads. As for the authors' bioinformatics: In a later analysis, tens of millions of unique TCR beta chains were counted across the roughly 610 repertoires, and roughly 11 million of these chains were shared by at least two donors. A nearest-neighbor algorithm error-corrected the raw reads and collapsed the reads into unique sequences, merging closely related sequences to remove PCR and sequencing errors. V, D and J gene segments were assigned by aligning CDR3 sequences to IMGT reference sequences. For a sequence to be retained, a match of at least six nucleotides was required to both a V gene segment and a J gene segment. A rearrangement counted as productive if the CDR3 had no stop codons and remained in frame with V and J, and every other rearrangement counted as non-productive. Following IMGT convention, CDR3 was defined as the stretch from the second conserved V-encoded cysteine up to the conserved J-encoded phenylalanine. The earlier analysis of 500 to 750 of the donors excluded any sequence lacking an unambiguous match to a single V gene segment. In an earlier analysis of approximately 560 of the donors, a V segment was called functional when productive rearrangements were above 56.7%, and segregating when the standard deviation between donors exceeded 5%. A statistical classification framework was built for diagnosing cytomegalovirus status from the catalog of TCR beta chain sequences. In a later analysis, V and J genes were assigned by comparing TCR nucleotide sequences against IMGT/GENE-DB human TR gene sequences. In a later analysis, CDR3 sequences and most-parsimonious VDJ recombination scenarios were assigned using the TCRdist pipeline. A later analysis defined each TCR beta chain by its CDR3 amino acid sequence plus V-gene family, and excluded reads lacking a unique V-gene family. In a later analysis, a few hundred highly shared, low-generation-probability nucleotide sequences were removed to address suspected cross-contamination and a sequencing artifact. A later analysis calculated a clonal expansion index for each public chain from normalized within-repertoire ranks of inferred template counts. Generation probabilities in a later analysis came from a VDJ recombination model fitted to out-of-frame rearrangements, and those results were checked against IGoR. A later analysis scored TCR-TCR, TCR-HLA and TCR-CMV co-occurrence with hypergeometric tests, applying a repertoire-size bias correction to TCR pairs. To estimate false discovery rates, a later analysis permuted the HLA or CMV assignments 20 times. In a later analysis, co-occurring TCRs were grouped using DBSCAN, with TCRdist sequence similarity added in when clustering inside HLA-allele-positive subsets. Repertoires with fewer than 30,000 or more than 120,000 public chains, plus five repertoires with anomalous nucleotide sharing, were excluded from co-occurrence clustering. The table was pulled from immuneACCESS by TCRdb, which kept in-frame rearrangements only. Such tables lose some clones; where checked, under half of the loss comes from unresolved V genes, and the rest has no known cause. V, J and clone size reflect that table, while D and trimming were determined from the DNA. Across this sample there are 140,000 to 150,000 clones, with approximately 70% seen only once. 1.5% to 2% of the sample lies in the top ten.

This clone was observed once. The clone's antigen remains unknown. The input lacks base qualities; no much larger clone sits a single base away. The germline V and J ends show losses of 2 bases and 0 bases respectively, and no gene match explains 4 bases of the junction. Taken from the germline V gene, the CDR1 and CDR2 loops are KGHSH and LQKENI. The CDR3 runs 16 residues from the cysteine to the phenylalanine. Only the CDR3 portion is preserved as DNA: 48 bases, with reading frame beginning at the first base. Overall study results and their limits: In both the original and validation cohorts, the classifier was reported to diagnose cytomegalovirus status with high specificity and sensitivity. In vitro tests confirmed that a few of the cytomegalovirus-associated TCR beta chains recognize cytomegalovirus antigens. A further reported finding was that TCR beta sequences accurately predicted the HLA-A and HLA-B alleles for most subjects in the first cohort. Compared with the 666-donor mean, donors in an Asian-associated ancestry cluster had fewer N-insertions in productive TCRs, according to a later genetic analysis. Approximately 18 rarely observed V segments, including chromosome 9 orphons, were excluded from the earlier analysis of 550 to 700 of the donors because counts were too low. V-gene and J-gene trimming of TCR beta chains was associated with a missense DCLRE1C variant in a later genetic analysis, and the association was replicated in an independent cohort. In an earlier analysis of more than 450 of the donors, most TCR beta V segments were observed in productive rearrangements about 90% or about 30% of the time, broadly matching IMGT annotations. The cohort was sequenced for TCR beta chains only, and without alpha or paired-chain data the features that could be detected were limited. Across donors, most TCR sequences were observed very rarely, whereas some public TCRs were present in many individuals. In a later analysis, most CMV-associated TCR beta chains were found to appear HLA-restricted, with HLA associations seemingly driven largely by CMV exposure. In a later analysis, HLA-associated TCR beta chains showed more clonal expansion and lower generation probabilities than non-associated chains that were equally common. The 87-base-pair reads could not distinguish some IMGT-functional V segments, including TRBV6-2 and TRBV6-3, so those segments were excluded. Assigning TCR associations to individual alleles was difficult when HLA alleles, especially DR and DQ, strongly co-occurred. Correlated functional status among segregating V segments might reflect linkage disequilibrium, but an unknown experimental factor could not be ruled out. Roughly uniform sequencing depth across donors was assumed in presence/absence analyses, although this assumption may not hold. A later analysis associated about 17,000 TCR beta sequences with specific HLA alleles at a false discovery rate of 0.05. CMV serostatus was the only immune exposure information available for the cohort. A cluster of highly shared sequence variants was judged likely to be a technical artifact of the sequencing pipeline. Because HLA typing was missing for some donors at each locus, association tests included only the typed subset. In a later analysis, several top co-occurrence clusters were reported to appear linked to parvovirus B19, influenza, CMV and Epstein-Barr virus. According to the authors, the approach could potentially be generalized to other disease states and immunological phenotypes. The study gave a list of 150 to 200 TCR beta chains associated with cytomegalovirus. In a later analysis, the rate of TCR association differed among HLA loci, with DRB1 alleles having the most associated TCRs and HLA-C alleles having the fewest.

The V and J segments used are TRBV18 and TRBJ1-3, and TRBD1 aligns with 7 junction nucleotides. The source material was PBMCs. This clonotype originated in a young woman in good health and CMV-seronegative. The DNA is TGTGCCAGCTCACCAGCACAGGGGAGCTCTGGAAACACCATATATTTT. Its coded protein is CASSPAQGSSGNTIYF.